Shown below are 25 T cell receptor beta chains from a single sample sequenced in a study of T-cell reconstitution after alpha-beta-depleted transplantation in children. Unique molecular identifiers were incorporated when the TCRbeta library was constructed. One entry per CDR3 protein results from TCRdb running MiXCR on the PCR reads. The sample shows about 91,000 distinct CDR3 sequences, roughly 7.7% of them seen only once. Sequenced material: PBMCs from the stem cell graft donor, taken from the stem cell graft. The receptors derive from a human donor who donated a stem cell graft to a child with congenital amegakaryocytic thrombocytopenia.

This clonotype was counted many times. The chain recombines TRBV6-1 with TRBJ2-1, with D unclear. CDR1 MNHNS and CDR2 SASEGT come from the germline V gene. The germline V and J ends were trimmed by 6 bases and 1 base, with 16 bases remaining between them. This CDR3 comprises 16 residues. CDR3 residues: CASSPQYGQSYNEQFF. The CDR3 coding sequence is TGTGCCAGCAGCCCACAGTACGGGCAGTCCTACAATGAGCAGTTCTTC.

This clonotype was counted between two and nine times. A much larger clone differs from this one at a single base, so this may be a read error. The CDR3 sequence: CASSRQGAKNSQYF. DNA of the CDR3: TGTGCCAGCAGTCGACAGGGAGCCAAAAACAGTCAGTACTTC. The chain uses TRBV28 and TRBJ2-4; 7 positions match TRBD1. Germline loops: CDR1 MDHEN, CDR2 SYDVKM. The CDR3 loop spans 14 amino acids.

This clonotype was detected many times. The chain joins TRBV12-3 or TRBV12-4 to TRBJ1-5; D gene uncertain. The CDR3 extends over 14 amino acids. V gave up 0 bases and J gave up 4 bases, with 7 bases separating them. The CDR3 sequence is CASSLAGVNQPQHF. In DNA, the CDR3 is TGTGCCAGCAGTTTAGCCGGAGTAAATCAGCCCCAGCATTTT.

This clonotype has ten or more counts. The J gene is TRBJ2-3, the V gene TRBV12-3 or TRBV12-4; D gene unclear. The CDR3 loop spans 16 amino acids. Trimming removed 4 bases at V and 4 bases at J, with 18 bases between. The CDR3 DNA reads as TGTGCCAGCAGTTCCCCGAAACAAAGCCTCGCAGATACGCAGTATTTT. Its protein product is CASSSPKQSLADTQYF.

The table lists this clonotype with a few counts. The junction does not match germline at one end; this may be a read error. V is TRBV7-8 and J is TRBJ2-6; TRBD1 might be the D (5 bases). The CDR3 runs to 14 residues. CDR1 and CDR2 from the germline V gene are SGHVS and FQNEAQ. CDR3 region: CASSRSTGANGLTF. In DNA, the CDR3 is TGTGCCAGCAGCCGTTCCACTGGGGCCAACGGCCTGACTTTC.

This clonotype was seen at least ten times. The chain has TRBV20-1 and TRBJ1-1, with TRBD1 as a possible D gene (6 bases). Trimming stripped 4 bases from V and 2 bases from J, with 8 bases between. CDR3 length: 12 amino acids. CDR1 and CDR2 (germline): DFQATT, SNEGSKA (reference sequence). CDR3 in DNA: TGCAGTGCTAAGGACAGAAACACTGAAGCTTTCTTT. Translation gives CSAKDRNTEAFF.

This clonotype occurred many times. The V gene is TRBV12-3 or TRBV12-4, the J gene TRBJ2-7, with D perhaps TRBD1 (5 bases). V lost 6 bases, J lost 3 bases, and 12 bases lay in between. This CDR3 is 13 amino acids long. CDR3 sequence reads: CASSPDSYYEQYF. In nucleotides, the CDR3 is TGTGCCAGCAGCCCCGACAGTTACTACGAGCAGTACTTC.

This clonotype occurred many times. This chain connects TRBV27 to TRBJ1-1; unclear D gene. Trimming took off 5 bases at V and 2 bases at J, with 12 bases between the two ends. CDR1 is MNHEY and CDR2 is SMNVEV in the germline V gene (reference sequence). The CDR3 covers 14 residues. CDR3 loop: CASSPLGRNTEAFF. CDR3 bases: TGTGCCAGCAGTCCCCTAGGGCGTAACACTGAAGCTTTCTTT.

This clonotype showed up many times. The rearrangement links TRBV11-2 to TRBJ2-3; D is undetermined. Germline V gene lookup returns CDR1 SGHAT and CDR2 FQNNGV. Trimming left V 2 bases short and J 4 bases short, with 7 bases between. The CDR3 sequence is 13 residues long. The CDR3: CASSLSIADTQYF. The CDR3 coding sequence is TGTGCCAGCAGCTTAAGTATCGCAGATACGCAGTATTTT.

This clonotype was seen many times. CDR3 DNA sequence: TGTGCCAGCAACCTAGCAGGGGTTGGGACTGAAGCTTTCTTT. It is translated as CASNLAGVGTEAFF. The chain has TRBV12-3 or TRBV12-4 and TRBJ1-1, with D perhaps matching TRBD1 (6 bases). Trimming removed 7 bases at V and 5 bases at J, with 17 bases between. The CDR3 runs 14 residues.

The table lists this clonotype with many counts. V is TRBV6-1 and J is TRBJ2-1, with 9 bases fitting TRBD2. In germline, CDR1 is MNHNS, CDR2 SASEGT. The CDR3 covers 14 residues. V was pared by 4 bases and J by 2 bases, with 0 bases of the junction left unmatched. Written as DNA, the CDR3 is TGTGCCAGCAGTGGACTAGCGGCCTACAATGAGCAGTTCTTC. It codes for CASSGLAAYNEQFF.

There are many counts of this clonotype. V is TRBV20-1 and J is TRBJ2-4, with D possibly TRBD1 on 6 matching bases. This CDR3 has 13 residues. CDR1 is DFQATT, CDR2 SNEGSKA, per germline (reference sequence). V lost 0 bases to trimming and J lost 6 bases, with 9 bases between them. The CDR3 DNA sequence: TGCAGTGCTAGAGATGGGGGCCCAAACATTCAGTACTTC. Translation: CSARDGGPNIQYF.

This clonotype appeared many times. The V gene is TRBV12-3 or TRBV12-4, the J gene TRBJ1-5, with TRBD1 as a possible D gene (5 bases). The ends were cut back, 5 bases at V and 6 bases at J, with 11 bases in the middle. There are 13 residues in the CDR3. The CDR3 region is CASSSGALQPQHF. CDR3 DNA sequence: TGTGCCAGCAGTAGCGGGGCGCTTCAGCCCCAGCATTTT.

This clonotype was found many times. The chain recombines TRBV5-1 with TRBJ2-3; weak D call: TRBD1 (6 bases). From germline, CDR1 is SGHRS and CDR2 YFSETQ. V lost 1 base, J lost 0 bases, and 9 bases lay in between. The CDR3 runs 15 residues. The CDR3 DNA follows: TGCGCCAGCAGCTTGCAGGGGTCTAGCACAGATACGCAGTATTTT. Its translation: CASSLQGSSTDTQYF.

Details on this clonotype: A single base separates this from a much larger clone, so it may be a read error. Lacking the conserved final phenylalanine or tryptophan, this CDR3 likely reflects a read error. The chain recombines TRBV3-1 with TRBJ2-4; D is perhaps TRBD2 (5 bases). V dropped 4 bases and J dropped 4 bases, with 5 bases sitting between them. The germline V gene has CDR1 LGHDT and CDR2 YNNKEL (reference sequence). The CDR3 is 12 residues long. The chain's CDR3 is CASSRLKNIQYL. CDR3 in DNA: TGTGCCAGCAGCCGACTAAAAAACATTCAGTACTTA.

In this sample, this clonotype turned up many times. The rearrangement links TRBV28 to TRBJ1-5; no definite D call. The CDR3 length is 11 residues. Germline V lookup: CDR1 MDHEN, CDR2 SYDVKM. The germline V and J ends were trimmed by 6 bases and 4 bases, with 4 bases remaining between them. The CDR3 is CASRGNQPQHF. CDR3 coding DNA: TGTGCCAGCAGGGGGAATCAGCCCCAGCATTTT.

This clonotype was counted ten times or more. The chain combines TRBV12-3 or TRBV12-4 with TRBJ1-3, with D maybe TRBD1 (6 bases). The CDR3 sequence is 15 residues long. Trimming took off 3 bases at V and 8 bases at J, with 17 bases between the two ends. CDR3 protein: CASSFRGGARDTIYF. The CDR3 DNA reads as TGTGCCAGCAGTTTTCGCGGGGGGGCTCGGGACACCATATATTTT.

In its sample, this clonotype was seen many times. The genes are TRBV20-1 and TRBJ2-2; TRBD1 matches 7 bases. Germline-derived CDR1 and CDR2 are DFQATT and SNEGSKA (reference sequence). The ends lost 2 bases at V and 3 bases at J; junction bases unmatched: 6. The CDR3 totals 15 residues. The CDR3 protein is CSARKGADDTGELFF. The CDR3 DNA reads as TGCAGTGCTAGAAAGGGGGCCGACGACACCGGGGAGCTGTTTTTT.

This clonotype was detected ten times or more. The rearrangement joins TRBV7-2 to TRBJ1-4, with no clear D. The CDR3 extends over 14 amino acids. The V end was cut by 3 bases, the J end by 3 bases, with 8 bases between. Per the germline V gene, CDR1 is SGHTA and CDR2 is FQGNSA. The CDR3 bases are TGTGCCAGCAGCTTCGGGTTGTCTAATGAAAAACTGTTTTTT. Its protein is CASSFGLSNEKLFF.

This clonotype was observed at least ten times. This rearrangement joins TRBV12-3 or TRBV12-4 to TRBJ2-1, with a weak D call TRBD2 (5 bases). The CDR3 totals 12 residues. The CDR3 sequence is CVSTRSPNEQFF. CDR3 DNA sequence: TGTGTGTCAACTAGAAGTCCCAATGAGCAGTTCTTC.

This clonotype has ten or more counts. The chain is built from TRBV5-1 and TRBJ2-7, with TRBD1 identical over 7 bases. Germline values: CDR1 SGHRS, CDR2 YFSETQ. V lost 6 bases to trimming and J lost 1 base; unmatched junction nucleotides: 10. The CDR3 is 15 amino acids. The CDR3 nucleotides are TGCGCCAGCACCCAACTGACAGGGACGTCCTACGAGCAGTACTTC. Translating gives CASTQLTGTSYEQYF.

This clonotype was observed many times. V usage is TRBV12-3 or TRBV12-4 and J usage is TRBJ2-1; D gene unclear. The ends were cut back, 6 bases at V and 6 bases at J, with 6 bases in the middle. The CDR3 contains 11 residues. CDR3 region: CASSSFNEQFF. As DNA, the CDR3 is TGTGCCAGCAGCTCATTCAATGAGCAGTTCTTC.

This clonotype was picked up many times. The CDR3 is CASSRDSYQFF. CDR3 sequence (DNA): TGTGCCAGCTCACGTGACAGCTACCAGTTCTTC. This chain connects TRBV18 to TRBJ2-1; a possible D gene is TRBD1 (5 bases). Trimming left V 4 bases short and J 13 bases short, with 11 bases between. This CDR3 has 11 amino acids. Germline CDR1 KGHSH, CDR2 LQKENI.

This clonotype was recorded many times. V and J are TRBV11-3 and TRBJ2-4; TRBD1 is a possible D gene (6 bases). Germline assignment: CDR1 SGHNT and CDR2 YENEEA. V lost 8 bases and J 6 bases, leaving 17 bases between the germline ends. The CDR3 is 14 residues long. CDR3 nucleotide sequence: TGTGCCAGCTCCGAAGGGGGAGACGGAAACATTCAGTACTTC. Encoded protein: CASSEGGDGNIQYF.

This rearrangement joins TRBV11-3 to TRBJ2-3; D may be TRBD2 (6 bases). The CDR3 sequence is 15 residues long. V gave up 3 bases and J gave up 4 bases, with 14 bases separating them. Germline CDR1 reads SGHNT; CDR2 reads YENEEA. The CDR3 loop reads CASSFGGEGSDTQYF. The CDR3 DNA reads TGTGCCAGCAGCTTCGGGGGAGAAGGGTCAGATACGCAGTATTTT. Filled out from reference TRBV11-3 and TRBJ2-3, the complete variable domain reads EAGVVQSPRYKIIEKKQPVAFWCNPISGHNTLYWYLQNLGQGPELLIRYENEEAVDDSQLPKDRFSAERLKGVDSTLKIQPAELGDSAVYLCASSFGGEGSDTQYFGPGTRLTVL.